These 24 T cell receptor beta chains were sequenced from one sample in a study of OX40 agonist ivuxolimab in advanced cancers. Clones were sequenced by immunoSEQ multiplex PCR, and TCRdb holds only the in-frame ones, with some missing. The data show roughly 130,000 clones, just under 95% seen once. Material: CD4+ or CD8+ T cells sorted from blood, obtained in a trial of the OX40 agonist ivuxolimab. The receptors originated from an adult with an advanced solid tumor such as melanoma, head and neck, liver or kidney cancer.

This clone has just a few counts. The V and J genes are TRBV19 and TRBJ1-2, with 10 nucleotides matching TRBD1. The V gene's germline CDR1 is LNHDA and CDR2 SQIVND (reference sequence). V was clipped by 4 bases and J by 5 bases; unmatched bases: 4. There are 14 residues in the CDR3. The CDR3 region has the DNA TGTGCCAGTAGTACCCGGGACAGGGGTTATGGCTACACCTTC. Translation gives CASSTRDRGYGYTF.

V gene TRBV4-2 combines with J gene TRBJ1-4; D unresolved. The CDR3 length is 15 residues. With 8 bases removed from V and 0 bases from J, the gap between germline ends came to 13 bases. Germline loops: CDR1 LGHNA, CDR2 YNFKEQ. CDR3 DNA: TGTGCCAGCCGGCCGGACGGCGCAACTAATGAAAAACTGTTTTTT. Its translation: CASRPDGATNEKLFF.

V usage is TRBV7-3 and J usage is TRBJ1-2, with a possible D match to TRBD1 (5 bases). Germline values: CDR1 SGHTA, CDR2 FQGTGA. CDR3 length: 17 amino acids. The V and J ends lost 5 bases and 2 bases respectively, with 21 bases between them. The DNA for the CDR3 is TGTGCCAGCAGCCCTGGGGGGAGTCGACGTTCCAACTATGGCTACACCTTC. This codes for CASSPGGSRRSNYGYTF.

The chain employs TRBV18 and TRBJ2-3; TRBD2 matches 10 bases. Unmatched junction bases numbered 2, after V lost 2 bases and J lost 0 bases. CDR1 and CDR2 (germline): KGHSH, LQKENI. The length of the CDR3 is 16 residues. In DNA form, the CDR3 reads TGTGCCAGCTCACCAACTAGCGGGACTAGCACAGATACGCAGTATTTT. Translation gives CASSPTSGTSTDTQYF. The full variable domain, in which reference TRBV18 and TRBJ2-3 provide the parts outside the CDR3, is NAGVMQNPRHLVRRRGQEARLRCSPMKGHSHVYWYRQLPEEGLKFMVYLQKENIIDESGMPKERFSAEFPKEGPSILRIQQVVRGDSAAYFCASSPTSGTSTDTQYFGPGTRLTVL.

The CDR3, as DNA: TGTGCCATCAGTGGAAACAGTAGAACGGATGAAGCTTTCTTT. As protein: CAISGNSRTDEAFF. This chain joins TRBV10-3 and TRBJ1-1; D is uncertain. V lost 4 bases, J lost 7 bases, and 16 bases lay in between. The CDR3 runs to 14 residues. Germline-derived CDR1 and CDR2 are ENHRY and SYGVKD.

The V gene is TRBV9, the J gene TRBJ2-3; D remains unclear. V gave up 3 bases and J gave up 2 bases, with 4 bases separating them. Per the germline V gene, CDR1 is SGDLS and CDR2 is YYNGEE. The CDR3 consists of 12 residues. This CDR3 is CASSAPTDTQYF. CDR3 bases: TGTGCCAGCAGCGCCCCCACAGATACGCAGTATTTT.

This chain joins TRBV7-9 and TRBJ1-6; D not certain. The CDR3 sequence is 13 residues long. Germline-derived CDR1 and CDR2 are SEHNR and FQNEAQ (reference sequence). The V and J ends lost 11 bases and 4 bases respectively, with 12 bases between them. The CDR3 is CAYKRDYNSPLHF. CDR3 coding DNA: TGTGCCTATAAGCGTGATTATAATTCACCCCTCCACTTT. Full variable domain (rest looked up from reference TRBV7-9 and TRBJ1-6): DTGVSQNPRHKITKRGQNVTFRCDPISEHNRLYWYRQTLGQGPEFLTYFQNEAQLEKSRLLSDRFSAERPKGSFSTLEIQRTEQGDSAMYLCAYKRDYNSPLHFGNGTRLTVT.

The V and J genes are TRBV9 and TRBJ2-2, with 7 bases fitting TRBD1. V lost 2 bases and J lost 6; bases outside the gene matches: 10. This CDR3 comprises 16 residues. CDR1 and CDR2 (germline): SGDLS, YYNGEE. CDR3 loop: CASSVRQGSRAGELFF. CDR3 nucleotides: TGTGCCAGCAGCGTCAGACAGGGATCAAGGGCCGGGGAGCTGTTTTTT.

The genes are TRBV28 and TRBJ2-2, with D hard to call. Trimming removed 4 bases from V and 8 bases from J, with 8 bases in between. Per germline, CDR1 MDHEN and CDR2 SYDVKM. CDR3 size: 12 residues. CDR3: CASSSWSGELFF. CDR3 nucleotide sequence: TGTGCCAGCAGTTCATGGAGTGGGGAGCTGTTTTTT.

This chain uses TRBV25-1 with TRBJ1-1, with D uncertain. The CDR3 covers 15 residues. Germline V gives CDR1 MGHDK, CDR2 SYGVNS. V lost 1 base to trimming and J lost 9 bases, with 18 bases between them. The CDR3 loop is CASSEFFAWQPKAFF. The DNA for the CDR3 is TGTGCCAGCAGTGAATTCTTCGCGTGGCAGCCTAAAGCTTTCTTT.

The chain couples TRBV4-2 to TRBJ2-7; 9 bases match TRBD1. CDR1 is LGHNA, CDR2 YNFKEQ, per germline. Trimming cost V 4 bases and J 2 bases; bases outside gene matches: 3. This CDR3 has 14 amino acids. The CDR3 region is CASSPDRGAYEQYF. CDR3 bases: TGTGCCAGCAGCCCAGACAGGGGGGCCTACGAGCAGTACTTC.

This clone has only a few counts. The chain joins TRBV7-2 to TRBJ1-3, with 9 bases that match TRBD1. The CDR3 length is 14 residues. V lost 5 bases and J lost 4; bases outside the gene matches: 3. Per the germline V gene, CDR1 is SGHTA and CDR2 is FQGNSA. The CDR3 DNA reads as TGTGCCAGCAGCCTGGGGACAGGGGGAAACACCATATATTTT. Residues: CASSLGTGGNTIYF.

The V call is TRBV7-2, the J call TRBJ2-4, with D possibly called TRBD1 or TRBD2 (5 bases each). V was trimmed by 1 base and J by 6 bases, leaving 10 bases between them. Looked up from germline, CDR1 is SGHTA and CDR2 is FQGNSA. The CDR3 covers 14 residues. CDR3 sequence reads: CASSLDPGRNIQYF. CDR3 sequence (DNA): TGTGCCAGCAGCTTAGACCCGGGACGAAACATTCAGTACTTC.

The chain recombines TRBV7-6 with TRBJ1-2, with 9 bases fitting TRBD1. From germline, CDR1 is SGHVS and CDR2 FNYEAQ. J was trimmed by 4 bases and V by 1 base; bases with no gene match: 13. This CDR3 has 18 residues. In DNA, the CDR3 is TGTGCCAGCAGCTTAGTAGTCTCCGATGGACAGGGGATCTATGGCTACACCTTC. The encoded protein is CASSLVVSDGQGIYGYTF.

The chain has TRBV4-1 and TRBJ1-5; D gene uncertain. The CDR3 has 14 amino acids. V was pared by 2 bases and J by 7 bases, with 12 bases between. Germline V gene lookup returns CDR1 MGHRA and CDR2 YSYEKL. The CDR3 DNA reads TGCGCCAGCAGCCAATTTGGTCTTAGGCAGCCCCAGCATTTT. The encoded protein is CASSQFGLRQPQHF.

The V and J genes are TRBV28 and TRBJ1-2; no clear D gene. Germline V lookup: CDR1 MDHEN, CDR2 SYDVKM. Trimming stripped 6 bases from V and 3 bases from J, with 17 bases between. The CDR3 is 15 amino acids. This chain's CDR3 is CASSLTGVSDYGYTF. DNA for the CDR3: TGTGCCAGCAGCCTAACCGGGGTTTCGGACTATGGCTACACCTTC.

This chain connects TRBV6-1 to TRBJ2-7, with D uncertain. V gave up 1 base and J gave up 0 bases, with 7 bases separating them. The CDR3 contains 14 residues. CDR1 is MNHNS, CDR2 SASEGT, per germline. CDR3 in DNA: TGTGCCAGCAGTGAAGGGCGGAACTCCTACGAGCAGTACTTC. This codes for CASSEGRNSYEQYF.

The DNA for the CDR3 is TGTGCCAGCAGTGATAGGACGCACCAAGAGACCCAGTACTTC. Protein sequence: CASSDRTHQETQYF. This chain joins TRBV25-1 and TRBJ2-5; D is ambiguous. The CDR3 totals 14 residues. Trimming pared 3 bases from V and 0 bases from J, leaving 8 bases between. Germline-derived CDR1 and CDR2 are MGHDK and SYGVNS.

V gene TRBV28 combines with J gene TRBJ2-3; D is possibly TRBD1 or TRBD2 (6 bases each). Germline V CDR1 and CDR2: MDHEN, SYDVKM. The CDR3 spans 14 residues. V lost 7 bases, J lost 2 bases, and 13 bases lay in between. The CDR3, as DNA: TGTGCCAGCATACTCGGGGGCCCCACAGATACGCAGTATTTT. This translates into CASILGGPTDTQYF.

The V gene is TRBV2, the J gene TRBJ2-3; D may be TRBD1 (5 bases). There are 15 residues in the CDR3. Germline lookup yields CDR1 SNHLY and CDR2 FYNNEI. V shed 3 bases and J shed 7 bases, with 17 bases lying between them. CDR3 residues: CASSDGSKGIHTQYF. CDR3 DNA: TGTGCCAGCAGTGACGGCTCGAAGGGGATCCATACGCAGTATTTT. Variable domain in full (rest from reference TRBV2 and TRBJ2-3): EPEVTQTPSHQVTQMGQEVILRCVPISNHLYFYWYRQILGQKVEFLVSFYNNEISEKSEIFDDQFSVERPDGSNFTLKIRSTKLEDSAMYFCASSDGSKGIHTQYFGPGTRLTVL.

The genes are TRBV5-6 and TRBJ1-2, with a tentative D call TRBD1 (6 bases). Between the trimmed V and J ends, which lost 4 bases and 4 bases, there was a span of 11 bases. Germline V CDR1 and CDR2: SGHDT, YYEEEE. The CDR3 is 13 residues long. In nucleotides, the CDR3 is TGTGCCAGCAGCCAAGGGACAACCTATGGCTACACCTTC. The encoded protein is CASSQGTTYGYTF.

This clone was observed a few times. The rearrangement links TRBV10-1 to TRBJ1-1; a possible D gene is TRBD1 (5 bases). This CDR3 region has 14 residues. Trimming cost V 3 bases and J 5 bases, with 13 bases left between them. Germline CDR1 and CDR2: WNHNN and SYGVQD (reference sequence). The CDR3: CASSDYQGGTEAFF. CDR3 sequence (DNA): TGCGCCAGCAGTGACTACCAGGGCGGGACTGAAGCTTTCTTT.

The chain employs TRBV7-2 and TRBJ2-7; 11 bases align to TRBD2. The CDR3 length is 15 residues. The V and J ends lost 5 bases and 0 bases, in that order; junction bases with no gene match: 3. Looked up from germline, CDR1 is SGHTA and CDR2 is FQGNSA. CDR3 in DNA: TGTGCCAGCAGCCTCGGGACTAGCGGCTCCTACGAGCAGTACTTC. It is translated as CASSLGTSGSYEQYF.

The rearrangement uses TRBV29-1 and TRBJ1-1; 10 bases line up with TRBD1. This CDR3 has 15 residues. Germline trimming cut 6 bases from V and 3 bases from J; bases unmatched to any gene: 10. CDR1 is SQVTM, CDR2 ANQGSEA, per germline. The CDR3: CSVEDRGRGDTEAFF. CDR3 DNA: TGCAGCGTCGAGGACAGGGGGAGGGGTGACACTGAAGCTTTCTTT.